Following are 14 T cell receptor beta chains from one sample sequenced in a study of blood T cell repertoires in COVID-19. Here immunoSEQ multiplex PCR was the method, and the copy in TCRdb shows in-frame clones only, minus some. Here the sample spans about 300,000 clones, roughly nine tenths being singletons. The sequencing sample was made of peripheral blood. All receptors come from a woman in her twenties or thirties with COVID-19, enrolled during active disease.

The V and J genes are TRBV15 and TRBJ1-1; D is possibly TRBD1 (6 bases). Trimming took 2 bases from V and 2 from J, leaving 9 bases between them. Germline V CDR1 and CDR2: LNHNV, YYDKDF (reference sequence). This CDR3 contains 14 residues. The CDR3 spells CATSRTGTNTEAFF. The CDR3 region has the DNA TGTGCCACCAGCAGAACAGGGACAAACACTGAAGCTTTCTTT.

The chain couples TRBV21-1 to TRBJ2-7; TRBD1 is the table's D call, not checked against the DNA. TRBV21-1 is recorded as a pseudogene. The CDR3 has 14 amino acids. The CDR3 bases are TGTGCCAGCAGCACCGGACATCGTCTCTACGAGCAGTACGTC. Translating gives CASSTGHRLYEQYV.

CDR3 nucleotides: TGTGCCAGCAGTTACTCATCCGGGGGAGGCACAGATACGCAGTATTTT. Its translation: CASSYSSGGGTDTQYF. This rearrangement joins TRBV6-2 or TRBV6-3 to TRBJ2-3, with a possible D match to TRBD2 (6 bases). CDR1 is MNHEY, CDR2 SVGEGT, per germline. CDR3 length: 16 amino acids. Trimming removed 0 bases from V and 1 base from J, with 11 bases in between.

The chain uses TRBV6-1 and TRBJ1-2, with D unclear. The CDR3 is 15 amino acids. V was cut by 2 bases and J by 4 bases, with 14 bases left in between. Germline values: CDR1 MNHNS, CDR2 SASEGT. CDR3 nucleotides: TGTGCCAGCAGTGAATTTGGGCCGCTTGGCTATGGCTACACCTTC. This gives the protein CASSEFGPLGYGYTF.

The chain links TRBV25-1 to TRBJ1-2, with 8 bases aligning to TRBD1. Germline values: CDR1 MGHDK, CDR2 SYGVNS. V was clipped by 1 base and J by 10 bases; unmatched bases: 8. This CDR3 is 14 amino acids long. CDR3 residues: CASSELGQGLNYTF. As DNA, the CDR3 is TGTGCCAGCAGTGAATTAGGACAGGGCCTGAACTACACCTTC.

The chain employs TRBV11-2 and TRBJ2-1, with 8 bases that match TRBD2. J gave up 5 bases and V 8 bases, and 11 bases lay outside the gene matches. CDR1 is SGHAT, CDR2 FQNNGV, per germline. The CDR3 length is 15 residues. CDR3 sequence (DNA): TGTGCCAGCGGCCTGATAGCGGGGCCACACAATGAGCAGTTCTTC. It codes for CASGLIAGPHNEQFF.

CDR3 region: CASSQEKSGLGSYNEQFF. CDR3 in DNA: TGTGCCAGCAGCCAAGAAAAGAGTGGGCTTGGTTCCTACAATGAGCAGTTCTTC. V and J are TRBV4-2 and TRBJ2-1, with unresolved D. There are 18 residues in the CDR3. Germline V gives CDR1 LGHNA, CDR2 YNFKEQ. Trimming pared 0 bases from V and 1 base from J, leaving 16 bases between.

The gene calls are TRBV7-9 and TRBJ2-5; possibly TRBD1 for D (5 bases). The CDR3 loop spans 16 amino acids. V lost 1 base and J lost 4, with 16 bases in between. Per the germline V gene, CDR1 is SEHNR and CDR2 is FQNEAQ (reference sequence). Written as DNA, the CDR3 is TGTGCCAGCAGCTTAGGAAGTTTGGGGCCTGGAGAGACCCAGTACTTC. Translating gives CASSLGSLGPGETQYF.

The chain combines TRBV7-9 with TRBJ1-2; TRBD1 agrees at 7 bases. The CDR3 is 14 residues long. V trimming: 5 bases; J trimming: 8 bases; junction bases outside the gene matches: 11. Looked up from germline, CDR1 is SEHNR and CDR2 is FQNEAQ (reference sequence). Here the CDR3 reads CASSPAATGKGYTF. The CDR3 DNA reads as TGTGCCAGCAGCCCCGCCGCGACAGGGAAAGGCTACACCTTC.

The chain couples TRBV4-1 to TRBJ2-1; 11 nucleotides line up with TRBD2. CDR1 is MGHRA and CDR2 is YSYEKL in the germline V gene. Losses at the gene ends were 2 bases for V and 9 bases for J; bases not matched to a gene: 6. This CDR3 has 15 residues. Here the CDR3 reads CASSQIAGGASEQFF. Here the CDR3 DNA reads TGCGCCAGCAGCCAAATAGCGGGGGGGGCTTCTGAGCAGTTCTTC.

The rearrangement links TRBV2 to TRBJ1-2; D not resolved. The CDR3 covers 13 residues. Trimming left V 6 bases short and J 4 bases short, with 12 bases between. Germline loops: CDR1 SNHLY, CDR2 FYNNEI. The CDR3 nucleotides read TGTGCCAGCAGGACCACAGTAATCTATGGCTACACCTTC. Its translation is CASRTTVIYGYTF.

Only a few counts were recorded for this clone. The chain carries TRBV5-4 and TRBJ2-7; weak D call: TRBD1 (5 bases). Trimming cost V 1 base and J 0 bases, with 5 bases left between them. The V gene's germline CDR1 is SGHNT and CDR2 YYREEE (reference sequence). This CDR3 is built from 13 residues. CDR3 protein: CASSLRGSYEQYV. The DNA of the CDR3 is TGTGCCAGCAGCTTGAGGGGCTCCTACGAGCAGTACGTC.

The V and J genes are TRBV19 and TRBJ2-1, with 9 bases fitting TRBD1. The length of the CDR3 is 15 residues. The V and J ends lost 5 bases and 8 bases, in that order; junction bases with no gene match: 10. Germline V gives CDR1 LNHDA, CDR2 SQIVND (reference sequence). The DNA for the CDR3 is TGTGCCAGTAGTTACCGGGACAGGGAAACAGATGAGCAGTTCTTC. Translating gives CASSYRDRETDEQFF. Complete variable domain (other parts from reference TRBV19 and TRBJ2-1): DGGITQSPKYLFRKEGQNVTLSCEQNLNHDAMYWYRQDPGQGLRLIYYSQIVNDFQKGDIAEGYSVSREKKESFPLTVTSAQKNPTAFYLCASSYRDRETDEQFFGPGTRLTVL.

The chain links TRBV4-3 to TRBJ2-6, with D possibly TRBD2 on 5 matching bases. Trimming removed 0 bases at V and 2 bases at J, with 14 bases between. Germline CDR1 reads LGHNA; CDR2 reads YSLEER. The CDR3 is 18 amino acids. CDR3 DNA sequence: TGCGCCAGCAGCCAAGAAGGGCGAGGGAACCCTGGGGCCAACGTCCTGACTTTC. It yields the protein CASSQEGRGNPGANVLTF.